This is a list of T cell receptor beta chains from one sample in a study of neurological immune-mediated disorders. TCRdb passed the 5' RACE reads through MiXCR, listing each CDR3 protein once. The sample records about 21,000 distinct CDR3 sequences, 6% to 8.5% being singletons. The sample consisted of CD8+ T cells from blood. The receptors derive from a woman in her 30s with HTLV-1-associated myelopathy (HAM/TSP). Each CDR3 is given with its conserved first and last residue. The order of the fields is D gene, CDR3 length, J gene, clone size, V gene, CDR3 DNA, CDR3 protein. D genes are given only for firm matches. The listing skips clone size in some rows; elsewhere it reads once, few, many or a size class.

d_call: TRBD1; cdr3_length: 13; j_call: TRBJ1-4; clone_size: -; v_call: TRBV30; cdr3_nt: TGTGCCTGGAGCGCCGGGACAGCGGCGGTGATGTTTTTT; cdr3_aa: CAWSAGTAAVMFF
d_call: TRBD2; cdr3_length: 16; j_call: TRBJ2-1; clone_size: many; v_call: TRBV7-6; cdr3_nt: TGTGCCAGCAGCCAGCGGGGGGGAGCGTCCTACAATGAGCAGTTCTTC; cdr3_aa: CASSQRGGASYNEQFF
d_call: -; cdr3_length: 16; j_call: TRBJ2-2; clone_size: many; v_call: TRBV4-1; cdr3_nt: TGCGCCAGCAGCCAAGCGGCCAGGGAGTACGCCGGGGAGCTGTTTTTT; cdr3_aa: CASSQAAREYAGELFF
d_call: -; cdr3_length: 14; j_call: TRBJ2-7; clone_size: -; v_call: TRBV10-2; cdr3_nt: TGCGCCAGCAGTGATTCGGTAGGAGGCTACGAGCAGTACTTC; cdr3_aa: CASSDSVGGYEQYF
d_call: -; cdr3_length: 11; j_call: TRBJ1-1; clone_size: many; v_call: TRBV6-4; cdr3_nt: TGTGCCAGCAGGGCGGGAAATCGGGCTTTCTTT; cdr3_aa: CASRAGNRAFF
d_call: TRBD2; cdr3_length: 17; j_call: TRBJ2-7; clone_size: many; v_call: TRBV5-1; cdr3_nt: TGCGCCAGCAGCTCTGCGGGACTAGCGGGGGGTTCGGACGAGCAGTACTTC; cdr3_aa: CASSSAGLAGGSDEQYF
d_call: TRBD1; cdr3_length: 16; j_call: TRBJ1-2; clone_size: medium-sized; v_call: TRBV20-1; cdr3_nt: TGCAGTGCTAGGGATCCAGGGACAGGATTCAACTATGGCTACACCTTC; cdr3_aa: CSARDPGTGFNYGYTF
d_call: -; cdr3_length: 15; j_call: TRBJ1-2; clone_size: many; v_call: TRBV29-1; cdr3_nt: TGCAGCGTTGAAGAGGAAGAAAGAGCCCGCTTCGACTACACCTTC; cdr3_aa: CSVEEEERARFDYTF
d_call: TRBD2; cdr3_length: 17; j_call: TRBJ2-3; clone_size: many; v_call: TRBV5-5; cdr3_nt: TGTGCCAGCAGCCACCGACAGACTAGCGGGGGGGCGGATACGCAGTATTTT; cdr3_aa: CASSHRQTSGGADTQYF
d_call: -; cdr3_length: 12; j_call: TRBJ2-1; clone_size: -; v_call: TRBV5-4; cdr3_nt: TGTGCCAGCAGCTTGGAGCTCAATGAGCAGTTCTTC; cdr3_aa: CASSLELNEQFF
d_call: -; cdr3_length: 12; j_call: TRBJ2-7; clone_size: many; v_call: TRBV10-3; cdr3_nt: TGTGCCATCGAAGGACCGGGAGAGGAGCAGTACTTC; cdr3_aa: CAIEGPGEEQYF
d_call: -; cdr3_length: 12; j_call: TRBJ2-2; clone_size: many; v_call: TRBV20-1; cdr3_nt: TGCAGTGCTAGAGCTAGGGATGGGGAGCTGTTTTTT; cdr3_aa: CSARARDGELFF
d_call: -; cdr3_length: 15; j_call: TRBJ1-5; clone_size: many; v_call: TRBV10-3; cdr3_nt: TGTGCCATCACGATTGGCACAGATAGCAATCAGCCCCAGCATTTT; cdr3_aa: CAITIGTDSNQPQHF
d_call: -; cdr3_length: 15; j_call: TRBJ2-3; clone_size: many; v_call: TRBV12-3/TRBV12-4; cdr3_nt: TGTGCCAGCAGTAGGGTATGGGGCACCCCAGATACGCAGTATTTT; cdr3_aa: CASSRVWGTPDTQYF
d_call: -; cdr3_length: 14; j_call: TRBJ1-1; clone_size: medium-sized; v_call: TRBV5-1; cdr3_nt: TGCGCCAGCAGCCTGGCGGGGGGATCCACTGAAGCTTTCTTT; cdr3_aa: CASSLAGGSTEAFF
d_call: TRBD1; cdr3_length: 14; j_call: TRBJ2-2; clone_size: -; v_call: TRBV30; cdr3_nt: TGTGCCTGGAGTGCTGGGACAGTAGGTGGGGAGCTGTTTTTT; cdr3_aa: CAWSAGTVGGELFF
d_call: TRBD1; cdr3_length: 16; j_call: TRBJ2-1; clone_size: -; v_call: TRBV15; cdr3_nt: TGTGCCACCAGCAGAAAGAGGCAGGGGGACAAAGGTGAGCAGTTCTTC; cdr3_aa: CATSRKRQGDKGEQFF
d_call: TRBD1; cdr3_length: 14; j_call: TRBJ1-2; clone_size: many; v_call: TRBV20-1; cdr3_nt: TGCAGTGCTACCGACAGGGGGCGAAACTATGGCTACACCTTC; cdr3_aa: CSATDRGRNYGYTF
d_call: -; cdr3_length: 14; j_call: TRBJ1-1; clone_size: many; v_call: TRBV24-1; cdr3_nt: TGTGCCACTCCGGGCCCAAAAATTCTCACTGAAGCTTTCTTT; cdr3_aa: CATPGPKILTEAFF
d_call: TRBD2; cdr3_length: 16; j_call: TRBJ2-6; clone_size: many; v_call: TRBV5-1; cdr3_nt: TGCGCCAGCAGAACCGGGGAGGGAGGACGGGGCGACGTCCTGACTTTC; cdr3_aa: CASRTGEGGRGDVLTF
d_call: TRBD1; cdr3_length: 14; j_call: TRBJ1-4; clone_size: many; v_call: TRBV25-1; cdr3_nt: TGTGCCAGCAGTGGCCTGGGACAGGTAGAAAAACTGTTTTTT; cdr3_aa: CASSGLGQVEKLFF
d_call: TRBD1; cdr3_length: 16; j_call: TRBJ2-3; clone_size: many; v_call: TRBV7-8; cdr3_nt: TGTGCCAGCAGCTCGCGCGGACGTGCAGGGGGCGATCCGCAGTATTTT; cdr3_aa: CASSSRGRAGGDPQYF
d_call: -; cdr3_length: 14; j_call: TRBJ2-3; clone_size: many; v_call: TRBV5-1; cdr3_nt: TGCGCCAGCAGCTTGGGGCAAGCCACAGATACGCAGTATTTT; cdr3_aa: CASSLGQATDTQYF
d_call: -; cdr3_length: 13; j_call: TRBJ2-1; clone_size: many; v_call: TRBV7-9; cdr3_nt: TGTGCCAGCAGCTTTTCCGGGTACAATGAGCAGTTCTTC; cdr3_aa: CASSFSGYNEQFF
d_call: -; cdr3_length: 13; j_call: TRBJ2-1; clone_size: medium-sized; v_call: TRBV20-1; cdr3_nt: TGCAGTGCGAGTGGGGGGCTGTACAATGAGCAGTTCTTC; cdr3_aa: CSASGGLYNEQFF
d_call: -; cdr3_length: 11; j_call: TRBJ2-7; clone_size: many; v_call: TRBV20-1; cdr3_nt: TGCAGTGCTAGAGAGGCCCACGAGCAGTACTTC; cdr3_aa: CSAREAHEQYF
d_call: TRBD1; cdr3_length: 14; j_call: TRBJ2-3; clone_size: many; v_call: TRBV18; cdr3_nt: TGTGCCAGCTCACCCGCTGGACAGGCAGATACGCAGTATTTT; cdr3_aa: CASSPAGQADTQYF
d_call: -; cdr3_length: 15; j_call: TRBJ2-3; clone_size: many; v_call: TRBV3-1; cdr3_nt: TGTGCCAGCAGCCAAGAGGGTCTGAGCACAGATACGCAGTATTTT; cdr3_aa: CASSQEGLSTDTQYF
d_call: -; cdr3_length: 15; j_call: TRBJ2-7; clone_size: many; v_call: TRBV10-2; cdr3_nt: TGCGCCAGCAGTGAGGGACGGACAGAGGGGGACGAGCAGTACTTC; cdr3_aa: CASSEGRTEGDEQYF
d_call: TRBD1; cdr3_length: 14; j_call: TRBJ2-3; clone_size: many; v_call: TRBV5-1; cdr3_nt: TGCGCCAGCAGCTCAGGACAGGGCATCGATACGCAGTATTTT; cdr3_aa: CASSSGQGIDTQYF
d_call: -; cdr3_length: 18; j_call: TRBJ1-4; clone_size: many; v_call: TRBV7-6; cdr3_nt: TGTGCCAGCAGCTTAGAAGAGAATCCGCAGACCACTAATGAAAAACTGTTTTTT; cdr3_aa: CASSLEENPQTTNEKLFF
d_call: -; cdr3_length: 14; j_call: TRBJ2-1; clone_size: many; v_call: TRBV6-1; cdr3_nt: TGTGCCAGCACCCACCCGGATGCCTACAATGAGCAGTTCTTC; cdr3_aa: CASTHPDAYNEQFF
d_call: -; cdr3_length: 10; j_call: TRBJ2-1; clone_size: many; v_call: TRBV20-1; cdr3_nt: TGCAGTGCGGCTGACAATGAGCAGTTCTTC; cdr3_aa: CSAADNEQFF
d_call: -; cdr3_length: 15; j_call: TRBJ2-3; clone_size: many; v_call: TRBV7-9; cdr3_nt: TGTGCCAGCAGCTTAGCGCTCTCTAGCACAGATACGCAGTATTTT; cdr3_aa: CASSLALSSTDTQYF